What follows is one T cell receptor beta chain and its context. What it binds is not known. The data belong to a study of blood T cells in healthy people across ages. The study, taken as a whole, reports: Relative to aged donors, long-lived donors carried more naive CD4+ cells and displayed higher diversity. Researchers judged that diversity estimates from one million T cells fell short of true values.

Primed by a sample-barcoded 5' primer and a J-beta primer mix, a second PCR proceeded for about 7 to 12 cycles. One entry per CDR3 protein, called by TCRdb with MiXCR from the 5' RACE reads. Among about 1.4 million distinct CDR3 sequences listed, roughly 59% were seen once. Isolated per sample were at least 7 million PBMCs. This clonotype originated in a man aged 18 to 35 in good health. Sequencing input: blood.

The CDR3 nucleotides read TGTGCCACCAGCGGAATTCATGAGCAGTTCTTC. This sequence encodes CATSGIHEQFF. V is TRBV15 and J is TRBJ2-1; D call uncertain. Deletions cut 5 bases from V and 8 bases from J, with 7 bases between. The CDR3 totals 11 residues. Germline-derived CDR1 and CDR2 are LNHNV and YYDKDF (reference sequence).